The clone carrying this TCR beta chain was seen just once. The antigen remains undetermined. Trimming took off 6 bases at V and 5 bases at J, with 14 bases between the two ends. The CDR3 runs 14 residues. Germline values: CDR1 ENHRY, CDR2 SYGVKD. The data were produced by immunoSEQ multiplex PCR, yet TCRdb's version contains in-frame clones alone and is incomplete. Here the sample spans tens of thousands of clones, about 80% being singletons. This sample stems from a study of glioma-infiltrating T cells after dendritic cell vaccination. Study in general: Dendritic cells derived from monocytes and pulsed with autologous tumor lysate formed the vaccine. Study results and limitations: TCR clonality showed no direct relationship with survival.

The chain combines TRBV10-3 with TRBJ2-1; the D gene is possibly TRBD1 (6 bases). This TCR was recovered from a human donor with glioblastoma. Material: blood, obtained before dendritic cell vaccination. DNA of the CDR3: TGTGCCATCAGGAGCACCGGGACAAACAATGAGCAGTTCTTC. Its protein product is CAIRSTGTNNEQFF.